Shown below are 2 T cell receptor beta chains from a single sample sequenced in a study of T cells in Graves' hyperthyroidism and ophthalmopathy. Researchers took RNA transcripts and amplified the TCR beta CDR3 regions from them. In the first-round RT-PCR of the TCR CDR3, the HTBI primer set was used. TCRdb recomputed calls from the multiplex PCR reads with MiXCR, one row per CDR3 protein. The table has over 400,000 distinct CDR3 sequences, about 15% seen once. The sample was blood. These receptors were taken from a man aged 18 to 30 with Graves' ophthalmopathy.

This clonotype was observed a few times. This sequence joins TRBV20-1 and TRBJ2-3; D tentatively fits TRBD1 or TRBD2 (6 bases each). This CDR3 comprises 15 residues. In germline, CDR1 is DFQATT, CDR2 SNEGSKA (reference sequence). V was trimmed by 3 bases and J by 7 bases, leaving 20 bases between them. CDR3 region: CSARETGKGLNTQYF. DNA of the CDR3: TGCAGTGCTAGGGAAACAGGGAAGGGACTGAATACGCAGTATTTT.

This clonotype was recorded many times. The V and J genes are TRBV30 and TRBJ2-7; no clear D gene. The CDR3 covers 13 residues. V lost 3 bases and J 3 bases, leaving 12 bases between the germline ends. Germline values: CDR1 GTSNPN, CDR2 SVGIG (reference sequence). CDR3 nucleotide sequence: TGTGCCTGGAGCCCAGACCGTTACTACGAGCAGTACTTC. Protein product: CAWSPDRYYEQYF. The full variable domain, in which reference TRBV30 and TRBJ2-7 provide the parts outside the CDR3, is SQTIHQWPATLVQPVGSPLSLECTVEGTSNPNLYWYRQAAGRGLQLLFYSVGIGQISSEVPQNLSASRPQDRQFILSSKKLLLSDSGFYLCAWSPDRYYEQYFGPGTRLTVT.